The 4 T cell receptor beta chains listed next were all sequenced from one sample in a study of technical replicates of blood from several donors. Profiled with immunoSEQ multiplex PCR; TCRdb holds only in-frame clones, not every one. The sample consists of about 76,000 clones, roughly 96% of them appearing once. Sequencing was performed on T cells isolated from PBMCs. These receptors all come from a human donor in good health.

J is TRBJ1-1 and V is TRBV6-1, with 9 bases fitting TRBD1. The CDR3 sequence is 13 residues long. Looked up from germline, CDR1 is MNHNS and CDR2 is SASEGT. V was clipped by 8 bases and J by 5 bases; unmatched bases: 6. The CDR3 reads CASHGQGRTEAFF. The CDR3 DNA sequence: TGTGCCAGCCATGGACAGGGGAGAACTGAAGCTTTCTTT.

The J gene is TRBJ2-7, the V gene TRBV5-4; 9 nucleotides agree with TRBD2. The CDR3 runs 15 residues. V trimming: 1 base; J trimming: 4 bases; junction bases outside the gene matches: 6. Germline CDR1 is SGHNT and CDR2 is YYREEE (reference sequence). The CDR3 region has the DNA TGTGCCAGCAGCTTGAGAGCGGGGGGCCTATACGAGCAGTACTTC. Its translation is CASSLRAGGLYEQYF.

The chain couples TRBV27 to TRBJ1-3; a possible D gene is TRBD1 (5 bases). Trimming took 2 bases from V and 0 from J, leaving 5 bases between them. CDR1 and CDR2 from the germline V gene are MNHEY and SMNVEV (reference sequence). This CDR3 region has 14 residues. The CDR3 nucleotides are TGTGCCAGCAGTTTAAGGGGCTCTGGAAACACCATATATTTT. Translating gives CASSLRGSGNTIYF.

This chain joins TRBV12-5 and TRBJ1-1; 10 positions agree with TRBD1. CDR3 size: 16 residues. The junction had 6 bases not matched to a gene; V was cut back by 0 bases and J by 5 bases. Looked up from germline, CDR1 is LGHNT and CDR2 is FRNRAP. The DNA for the CDR3 is TGTGCTAGTGGTTTGGTACTTGGACAGGGGGGGACTGAAGCTTTCTTT. This codes for CASGLVLGQGGTEAFF. Combining the CDR3 with reference TRBV12-5 and TRBJ1-1 gives the whole variable domain DARVTQTPRHKVTEMGQEVTMRCQPILGHNTVFWYRQTMMQGLELLAYFRNRAPLDDSGMPKDRFSAEMPDATLATLKIQPSEPRDSAVYFCASGLVLGQGGTEAFFGQGTRLTVV.